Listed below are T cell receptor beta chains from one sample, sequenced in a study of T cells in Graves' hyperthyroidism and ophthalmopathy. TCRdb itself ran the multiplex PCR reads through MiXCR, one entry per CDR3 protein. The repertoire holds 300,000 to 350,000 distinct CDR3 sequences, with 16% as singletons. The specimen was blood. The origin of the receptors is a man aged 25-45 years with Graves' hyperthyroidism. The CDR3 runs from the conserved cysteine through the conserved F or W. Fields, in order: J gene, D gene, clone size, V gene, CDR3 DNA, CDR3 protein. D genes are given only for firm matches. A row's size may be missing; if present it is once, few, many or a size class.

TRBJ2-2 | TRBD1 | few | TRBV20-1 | TGCAGTGCTAGGGGGACAGGGCTCAACACCGGGGAGCTGTTTTTT | CSARGTGLNTGELFF
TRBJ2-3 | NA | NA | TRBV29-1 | TGCTCCCTGAGGGTTGTAGGAGATACGCAGTATTTT | CSLRVVGDTQYF
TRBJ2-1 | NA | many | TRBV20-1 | TGCAGTGCTAGAGATAGCCAGTGGGACTTCCATGAGCAGTTCTTC | CSARDSQWDFHEQFF
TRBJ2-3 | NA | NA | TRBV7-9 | TGTGCCAGCAGCTTAGCGCAGGATAGTAAGAATACAGATACGCAGTATTTT | CASSLAQDSKNTDTQYF
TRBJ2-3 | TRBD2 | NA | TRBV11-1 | TGCGCCAGCAGCCACCGGGAGGGTACGCAGTATTTT | CASSHREGTQYF
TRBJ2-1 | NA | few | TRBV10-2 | TGCGCCAGCAGTGAGTCTTTAGCGGACCCCACCTACAATGAGCAGTTCTTC | CASSESLADPTYNEQFF
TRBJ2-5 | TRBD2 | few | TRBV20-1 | TGCAGTGCTAGTTCGGGACTAGGAGAAGAGACCCAGTACTTC | CSASSGLGEETQYF
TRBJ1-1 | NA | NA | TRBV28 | TGTGCCAGCAGTTTACTAAGGAGGGTGGGGAAGAACACTGAAGCTTTCTTT | CASSLLRRVGKNTEAFF
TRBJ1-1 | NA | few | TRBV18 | TGTGCCAGCTCACCCCCCGGCGCAGGGGAAACTGAAGTTTTCTTT | CASSPPGAGETEVFF
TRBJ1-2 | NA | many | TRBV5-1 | TGCGCCAGCAGCGAAGGACGTTATGGCTACACCTTC | CASSEGRYGYTF
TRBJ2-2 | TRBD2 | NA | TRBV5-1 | TGCGCCAGCAGCTTGGATCCAGCGGGAGGGTCCACCGGGGAGCTGTTTTTT | CASSLDPAGGSTGELFF
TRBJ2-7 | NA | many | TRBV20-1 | TGCAGTGCTACAGGGGGGTACGCCGGGACAGCCACCTACGAGCAGTACTTC | CSATGGYAGTATYEQYF
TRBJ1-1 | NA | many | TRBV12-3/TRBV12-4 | TGTGCCAGCAGTCGCTGGACGGAGAACACTGAAGCTTTCTTT | CASSRWTENTEAFF
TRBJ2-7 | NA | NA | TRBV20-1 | TGCAGTGCTAGGGCAGACAGGCACCGCTCCTACGAGCAGTACTTC | CSARADRHRSYEQYF
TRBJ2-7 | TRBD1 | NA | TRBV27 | TGTGCCAGCAGTCGACACCGGGACAGGGCGATCTACGAGCAGTACTTC | CASSRHRDRAIYEQYF
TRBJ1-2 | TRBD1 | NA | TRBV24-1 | TGTGCCACCAGTGAGACGACAGGGTGGGGTAGCTATGGCTACACCTTC | CATSETTGWGSYGYTF